This T cell receptor beta chain was documented in a study of blood T cell repertoires in COVID-19. Across the whole study: The samples span acute and convalescent COVID-19 from the United States, Italy and Spain. PBMCs, B-cell-depleted T cells, or T cells provided the cDNA or gDNA that made up the material.

Only in-frame clones appear in the TCRdb table, and some are missing; sequencing was by immunoSEQ multiplex PCR. The table shows 300,000 or so clones, with about nine tenths occurring only once. The CDR3 has 15 residues. Germline values: CDR1 SGHNT, CDR2 YYREEE (reference sequence). The junction had 11 bases not matched to a gene; V was cut back by 5 bases and J by 3 bases. The rearrangement uses TRBV5-4 and TRBJ2-7; 7 bases are shared with TRBD2. This receptor was identified in a man between 45 and 60 years old with active or convalescent COVID-19. Sequencing was performed on peripheral blood. Written as DNA, the CDR3 is TGTGCCAGCAGTCCCGTTGGGCGGGGGAGCTACGAGCAGTACTTC. Encoded protein: CASSPVGRGSYEQYF.